This entry lists 30 T cell receptor beta chains sequenced from one sample in a study of cytomegalovirus exposure and HLA in healthy donors. The PCR contained 60 Vbeta and 13 Jbeta primers. Only in-frame clones appear in the TCRdb table, and some are missing; sequencing was by immunoSEQ multiplex PCR. The sample has fewer than 150,000 clones; 70% to 80% are singletons. Sequencing used PBMCs. The receptors were sampled from a man between 18 and 29 years old in good health and CMV-seronegative.

V and J are TRBV5-4 and TRBJ1-1, with a tentative D call TRBD1 (5 bases). CDR3 length equals 14 residues. V was cut by 3 bases and J by 2 bases, with 11 bases left in between. Looked up from germline, CDR1 is SGHNT and CDR2 is YYREEE (reference sequence). As DNA, the CDR3 is TGTGCCAGCAGCTGGGGGGTTGGAAACACTGAAGCTTTCTTT. Translation: CASSWGVGNTEAFF.

This chain links TRBV4-1 with TRBJ2-2; D possibly corresponds to TRBD2 (6 bases). The germline gives CDR1 MGHRA, CDR2 YSYEKL. The CDR3 is 16 residues long. Between the trimmed V and J ends, which lost 0 bases and 1 base, there was a span of 9 bases. This CDR3 is CASSQDPSVNTGELFF. CDR3 in DNA: TGCGCCAGCAGCCAAGACCCTAGCGTGAACACCGGGGAGCTGTTTTTT.

This clone appeared once. The chain recombines TRBV14 with TRBJ1-5, with 7 nucleotides matching TRBD1. The CDR3 extends over 18 amino acids. Trimming removed 1 base from V and 0 bases from J; junction bases left unmatched: 9. Germline V gene data show CDR1 as SGHDN and CDR2 as FVKESK. CDR3 region: CASSQGRLQGHSNQPQHF. For the CDR3, the DNA is TGTGCCAGCAGCCAAGGCCGGTTACAGGGGCATAGCAATCAGCCCCAGCATTTT.

The chain recombines TRBV27 with TRBJ2-7, with D perhaps TRBD2 (5 bases). The CDR3 is 14 residues long. CDR1 and CDR2 (germline): MNHEY, SMNVEV (reference sequence). V lost 4 bases and J lost 0, with 10 bases in between. CDR3 in DNA: TGTGCCAGCAGTTCCGGGGTCTCCTCCTACGAGCAGTACTTC. Amino acid sequence: CASSSGVSSYEQYF.

This clone appeared a few times. The chain links TRBV18 to TRBJ1-2; D is ambiguous. The CDR3 has 16 amino acids. V was trimmed by 1 base and J by 2 bases, leaving 14 bases between them. Germline values: CDR1 KGHSH, CDR2 LQKENI. The CDR3 DNA follows: TGTGCCAGCTCACCACAATCGGGCAGGAGGAACTATGGCTACACCTTC. Protein: CASSPQSGRRNYGYTF.

As concerns this clone: Other DNA sequences from this sample encode an identical CDR3 as well. This sequence joins TRBV6-5 and TRBJ1-1; 8 nucleotides match TRBD1. The CDR3 consists of 15 residues. J lost 1 base, V lost 1 base, and 2 bases had no gene match. Germline V gene sequence: CDR1 MNHEY, CDR2 SVGAGI. The CDR3 reads CASSYYTGGNTEAFF. The CDR3 coding sequence is TGTGCCAGCAGTTACTATACAGGGGGGAACACTGAAGCTTTCTTT.

This clone was recorded a few times. The chain carries TRBV7-9 and TRBJ1-2; TRBD1 agrees at 7 bases. Losses at the gene ends were 2 bases for V and 2 bases for J; bases not matched to a gene: 5. Per the germline V gene, CDR1 is SEHNR and CDR2 is FQNEAQ (reference sequence). This CDR3 comprises 15 residues. The CDR3 DNA reads as TGTGCCAGCAGCTTACGACAGGGAGAGAACTATGGCTACACCTTC. It encodes CASSLRQGENYGYTF.

This clone was recorded a few times. This chain connects TRBV2 to TRBJ1-2, with D possibly matching TRBD1 (6 bases). The CDR3 is made up of 14 amino acids. Between the trimmed V and J ends, which lost 6 bases and 0 bases, there was a span of 11 bases. Germline CDR1 and CDR2: SNHLY and FYNNEI. The CDR3 DNA reads as TGTGCCAGCAGCGGGACACTGCCTAACTATGGCTACACCTTC. Its protein is CASSGTLPNYGYTF. The variable domain in full, completed from reference TRBV2 and TRBJ1-2, reads EPEVTQTPSHQVTQMGQEVILRCVPISNHLYFYWYRQILGQKVEFLVSFYNNEISEKSEIFDDQFSVERPDGSNFTLKIRSTKLEDSAMYFCASSGTLPNYGYTFGSGTRLTVV.

This chain uses TRBV11-2 with TRBJ2-7, with 8 bases identical to TRBD2. The CDR3 runs 13 residues. Germline-derived CDR1 and CDR2 are SGHAT and FQNNGV. With 5 bases clipped from V and 4 bases from J, the junction kept 4 bases outside the gene matches. CDR3 sequence reads: CASSVRLAYEQYF. In DNA form, the CDR3 reads TGTGCCAGCAGCGTGCGACTAGCGTACGAGCAGTACTTC.

The chain carries TRBV9 and TRBJ2-5; TRBD1 aligns across 7 bases. CDR1 SGDLS and CDR2 YYNGEE come from the germline V gene. The CDR3 contains 14 residues. Trimming at V came to 4 bases and at J to 0 bases, leaving 3 bases not matched to a gene. CDR3 nucleotides: TGTGCCAGCAGCCACGGGACAGACCAAGAGACCCAGTACTTC. This sequence encodes CASSHGTDQETQYF. Looking up the rest from reference TRBV9 and TRBJ2-5 gives the full variable domain: DSGVTQTPKHLITATGQRVTLRCSPRSGDLSVYWYQQSLDQGLQFLIQYYNGEERAKGNILERFSAQQFPDLHSELNLSSLELGDSALYFCASSHGTDQETQYFGPGTRLLVL.

The chain employs TRBV7-2 and TRBJ2-1, with 7 bases fitting TRBD2. V lost 7 bases and J lost 0; bases outside the gene matches: 3. The CDR3 is 14 amino acids. CDR1 is SGHTA, CDR2 FQGNSA, per germline. Here the CDR3 reads CASKLASSYNEQFF. The CDR3, as DNA: TGTGCCAGCAAACTAGCGTCCTCCTACAATGAGCAGTTCTTC.

The V and J genes are TRBV19 and TRBJ1-5; perhaps TRBD1 as D (6 bases). The CDR3 has 15 amino acids. CDR1 and CDR2 from the germline V gene are LNHDA and SQIVND (reference sequence). V dropped 9 bases and J dropped 2 bases, with 17 bases sitting between them. CDR3 in DNA: TGTGCCAGCCAAACAGGGACCGTTGGCAATCAGCCCCAGCATTTT. Protein product: CASQTGTVGNQPQHF.

This chain links TRBV4-2 with TRBJ1-1; 9 bases match TRBD1. The CDR3 covers 13 residues. Germline V gene sequence: CDR1 LGHNA, CDR2 YNFKEQ. Trimming at V came to 4 bases and at J to 4 bases, leaving 1 base not matched to a gene. This CDR3 is CASSPGQGTEAFF. The CDR3 region has the DNA TGTGCCAGCAGCCCGGGACAGGGCACTGAAGCTTTCTTT.

V gene TRBV7-7 combines with J gene TRBJ2-7, with 9 bases that match TRBD1. This CDR3 region has 16 residues. The germline V gene encodes CDR1 SSHAT and CDR2 FNYEAQ (reference sequence). Trimming at V came to 5 bases and at J to 8 bases, leaving 16 bases not matched to a gene. As DNA, the CDR3 is TGTGCCAGCAGCCGGGGGCCCACCGGGACAGGGTCCCAGCAGTACTTC. Protein product: CASSRGPTGTGSQQYF.

The rearrangement uses TRBV20-1 and TRBJ1-5, with 7 bases matching TRBD1. The CDR3 is 10 amino acids. Germline-derived CDR1 and CDR2 are DFQATT and SNEGSKA (reference sequence). V trimming: 7 bases; J trimming: 9 bases; junction bases outside the gene matches: 3. In DNA, the CDR3 is TGCAGTGTAGGGGGCCGGCCCCAGCATTTT. Translating gives CSVGGRPQHF.

This clone was recorded only once. J is TRBJ2-7 and V is TRBV5-6; D unclear. CDR1 and CDR2 (germline): SGHDT, YYEEEE. The CDR3 consists of 14 residues. Trimming removed 2 bases from V and 4 bases from J, with 13 bases in between. The CDR3 nucleotides read TGTGCCAGCAGCTTTGGAGAATACTATTACGAGCAGTACTTC. As protein: CASSFGEYYYEQYF.

The table lists this clone with a count of one. The CDR3 DNA is TGTGCCAGCAGCGGACAGGTGAACTATGGCTACACCTTC. It translates to CASSGQVNYGYTF. The chain recombines TRBV11-2 with TRBJ1-2; TRBD1 matches at 7 bases. Germline trimming cut 5 bases from V and 2 bases from J; bases unmatched to any gene: 2. Germline loops: CDR1 SGHAT, CDR2 FQNNGV. The CDR3 sequence is 13 residues long.

This clone showed up just a few times. V is TRBV2 and J is TRBJ2-3; maybe TRBD2 (5 bases). Trimming left V 7 bases short and J 3 bases short, with 20 bases between. There are 16 residues in the CDR3. Germline V gene lookup returns CDR1 SNHLY and CDR2 FYNNEI. The chain's CDR3 is CASILRANPRTDTQYF. CDR3 bases: TGTGCCAGCATTCTGAGGGCGAACCCGCGAACAGATACGCAGTATTTT.

This rearrangement joins TRBV5-4 to TRBJ2-3; 10 bases fit TRBD1. After removal of 5 bases from V and 3 bases from J, the junction contained 3 bases not matched to a gene. Germline V gives CDR1 SGHNT, CDR2 YYREEE (reference sequence). There are 14 residues in the CDR3. The CDR3 protein is CASRRDRGTDTQYF. The CDR3 nucleotides read TGTGCCAGCAGAAGGGACAGGGGAACAGATACGCAGTATTTT. Looking up the rest from reference TRBV5-4 and TRBJ2-3 gives the full variable domain: ETGVTQSPTHLIKTRGQQVTLRCSSQSGHNTVSWYQQALGQGPQFIFQYYREEENGRGNFPPRFSGLQFPNYSSELNVNALELDDSALYLCASRRDRGTDTQYFGPGTRLTVL.

This clone was observed a few times. J is TRBJ1-4 and V is TRBV27; maybe TRBD1 (5 bases). The CDR3 sequence is 14 residues long. V was trimmed by 3 bases and J by 5 bases, leaving 10 bases between them. Germline loops: CDR1 MNHEY, CDR2 SMNVEV (reference sequence). Here the CDR3 DNA reads TGTGCCAGCAGTTTCGGGGCGGGGAATGAAAAACTGTTTTTT. Translating it yields CASSFGAGNEKLFF.

The chain combines TRBV2 with TRBJ1-4, with TRBD1 as a possible D gene (5 bases). CDR1 and CDR2 from the germline V gene are SNHLY and FYNNEI. V lost 11 bases and J lost 1, with 17 bases in between. The CDR3 length is 15 residues. CDR3 residues: CARKPGGGTNEKLFF. CDR3 in DNA: TGTGCCCGAAAACCTGGCGGGGGAACTAATGAAAAACTGTTTTTT.

V is TRBV27 and J is TRBJ1-4, with 8 bases lining up with TRBD1. The germline V gene encodes CDR1 MNHEY and CDR2 SMNVEV (reference sequence). The V and J ends lost 3 bases and 5 bases, in that order; junction bases with no gene match: 8. This CDR3 contains 16 residues. CDR3 amino acids: CASSLGLGQENEKLFF. The CDR3 nucleotides read TGTGCCAGCAGTTTGGGACTGGGACAGGAAAATGAAAAACTGTTTTTT.

CDR3 nucleotide sequence: TGTGCCAGCAGTTTGTCCCAAATCCAGCCCCAGCATTTT. This codes for CASSLSQIQPQHF. V is TRBV27 and J is TRBJ1-5, with unresolved D. CDR3 length equals 13 residues. V lost 3 bases and J lost 7, with 10 bases in between. The germline V gene encodes CDR1 MNHEY and CDR2 SMNVEV (reference sequence).

The chain combines TRBV15 with TRBJ1-2; D is perhaps TRBD1 (6 bases). V was trimmed by 9 bases and J by 0 bases, leaving 14 bases between them. CDR3 length: 14 amino acids. The germline gives CDR1 LNHNV, CDR2 YYDKDF (reference sequence). CDR3 sequence (DNA): TGTGCCACTTCCTGGGACATTGCTAACTATGGCTACACCTTC. This codes for CATSWDIANYGYTF.

The chain combines TRBV13 with TRBJ2-3, with 11 nucleotides matching TRBD2. The CDR3 covers 16 residues. Losses at the gene ends were 5 bases for V and 3 bases for J; bases not matched to a gene: 7. Germline CDR1 and CDR2: PRHDT and FYEKMQ (reference sequence). DNA for the CDR3: TGTGCCAGCAGCACCTCGACTAGCGGGAAAACAGATACGCAGTATTTT. This translates into CASSTSTSGKTDTQYF.

V usage is TRBV7-9 and J usage is TRBJ2-7; 7 bases map to TRBD1. This CDR3 is 15 amino acids long. V lost 4 bases and J lost 3; bases outside the gene matches: 9. CDR1 SEHNR and CDR2 FQNEAQ come from the germline V gene (reference sequence). CDR3 nucleotide sequence: TGTGCCAGCAGCTCCCCGATACAGGGGATCTACGAGCAGTACTTC. It codes for CASSSPIQGIYEQYF.

The V gene is TRBV11-2, the J gene TRBJ2-5, with 8 bases identical to TRBD2. The J call is in doubt because the DNA end fits TRBJ2-7 better. The germline V gene has CDR1 SGHAT and CDR2 FQNNGV. CDR3 length equals 13 residues. The CDR3 sequence is CASSVRLAYEQYF. The CDR3, as DNA: TGTGCCAGCAGCGTGCGACTAGCGTACGAGCAGTACTTC.

By proportion, this clone is medium-sized. V gene TRBV28 combines with J gene TRBJ2-1; D possibly corresponds to TRBD2 (6 bases). This CDR3 spans 14 amino acids. Germline V gene sequence: CDR1 MDHEN, CDR2 SYDVKM. V shed 2 bases and J shed 3 bases, with 8 bases lying between them. The CDR3 region has the DNA TGTGCCAGCAGTTTACTGGAGGGCTACAATGAGCAGTTCTTC. It is translated as CASSLLEGYNEQFF. The full variable domain, in which reference TRBV28 and TRBJ2-1 provide the parts outside the CDR3, is DVKVTQSSRYLVKRTGEKVFLECVQDMDHENMFWYRQDPGLGLRLIYFSYDVKMKEKGDIPEGYSVSREKKERFSLILESASTNQTSMYLCASSLLEGYNEQFFGPGTRLTVL.

This clone appeared a few times. V is TRBV27 and J is TRBJ2-3; 8 bases are shared with TRBD1. The germline V gene has CDR1 MNHEY and CDR2 SMNVEV (reference sequence). This CDR3 spans 17 amino acids. With 6 bases clipped from V and 4 bases from J, the junction kept 15 bases outside the gene matches. This chain's CDR3 is CASRPHPGTGSPDTQYF. The CDR3 DNA reads as TGTGCCAGCAGGCCCCACCCGGGGACAGGAAGCCCAGATACGCAGTATTTT.

This clone occurred a few times. The chain has TRBV7-9 and TRBJ2-5, with D unclear. This CDR3 is built from 11 residues. V was pared by 5 bases and J by 5 bases, with 6 bases between. Germline-derived CDR1 and CDR2 are SEHNR and FQNEAQ (reference sequence). This CDR3 is CASSRLETQYF. The DNA for the CDR3 is TGTGCCAGCAGCCGTCTTGAGACCCAGTACTTC.